A single sample is the source of the 17 T cell receptor beta chains below, sequenced in a study of control samples from healthy donors and cancer patients. Some clones are missing from TCRdb's copy, which holds only in-frame ones; the method was immunoSEQ multiplex PCR. The table has 150,000 or so clones, around 90% seen once. The sequenced sample was blood. Source of these receptors: a middle-aged man in good health.

This clone has just a few counts. The chain uses TRBV7-8 and TRBJ2-1; no reliable D call. The CDR3 sequence is 14 residues long. With 4 bases removed from V and 7 bases from J, the gap between germline ends came to 14 bases. The germline V gene encodes CDR1 SGHVS and CDR2 FQNEAQ. The CDR3 region is CASSSRVLGNEQFF. The CDR3 region has the DNA TGTGCCAGCAGCTCCCGGGTCCTGGGGAATGAGCAGTTCTTC.

This chain connects TRBV28 to TRBJ1-3; the D gene is possibly TRBD1 (5 bases). The germline V gene has CDR1 MDHEN and CDR2 SYDVKM. CDR3 length equals 14 residues. Trimming shortened V by 2 bases and J by 6 bases, and 11 bases separated the two germline ends. As DNA, the CDR3 is TGTGCCAGCAGTTTAGGCAGGGAGGCAAACACCATATATTTT. Protein: CASSLGREANTIYF.

The chain uses TRBV3-1 (or the pseudogene TRBV3-2) and TRBJ2-5; the D gene is possibly TRBD2 (7 bases). The CDR3 is 14 amino acids. Germline values: CDR1 LGHDT, CDR2 YNNKEL (reference sequence). Trimming cost V 0 bases and J 5 bases, with 10 bases left between them. CDR3 in amino acids: CASSQDGGGETQYF. DNA of the CDR3: TGTGCCAGCAGCCAAGATGGGGGGGGCGAGACCCAGTACTTC.

The chain combines TRBV2 with TRBJ2-3; possibly TRBD1 for D (5 bases). The V and J ends lost 8 bases and 0 bases respectively, with 15 bases between them. The CDR3 has 15 residues. Germline CDR1 and CDR2: SNHLY and FYNNEI. DNA of the CDR3: TGTGCCAGCGAGATGGGGCAGTCCAGCACAGATACGCAGTATTTT. Amino acid sequence: CASEMGQSSTDTQYF.

This chain connects TRBV24-1 to TRBJ2-5, with a possible D match to TRBD2 (6 bases). Trimming pared 5 bases from V and 2 bases from J, leaving 11 bases between. Germline assignment: CDR1 KGHDR and CDR2 SFDVKD. This CDR3 is 14 amino acids long. CDR3 DNA sequence: TGTGCCACCAGTGTTGGCGGGAATCAAGAGACCCAGTACTTC. This gives the protein CATSVGGNQETQYF.

This rearrangement joins TRBV6-4 to TRBJ2-3, with TRBD1 matching over 7 bases. This CDR3 spans 15 amino acids. V was pared by 5 bases and J by 3 bases, with 8 bases of the junction left unmatched. Germline V lookup: CDR1 MRHNA, CDR2 SNTAGT. CDR3 sequence (DNA): TGTGCCAGCAGTCGACAGGGTCGGTGGACAGATACGCAGTATTTT. Its translation: CASSRQGRWTDTQYF.

The genes are TRBV6-5 and TRBJ1-3; D perhaps matches TRBD1 (5 bases). Germline assignment: CDR1 MNHEY and CDR2 SVGAGI. Trimming pared 7 bases from V and 1 base from J, leaving 14 bases between. The CDR3 is 15 amino acids. The CDR3 bases are TGTGCCAGCACCAGGGACGGAGATTCTGGAAACACCATATATTTT. Encoded protein: CASTRDGDSGNTIYF.

V gene TRBV29-1 combines with J gene TRBJ2-7, with D possibly being TRBD1 (5 bases). The CDR3 sequence is 14 residues long. Germline CDR1 SQVTM, CDR2 ANQGSEA. The ends were cut back, 6 bases at V and 0 bases at J, with 15 bases in the middle. The CDR3 DNA sequence: TGCAGCGTCTCAGGACATACTTCCTCCTACGAGCAGTACTTC. Its translation: CSVSGHTSSYEQYF.

The chain links TRBV9 to TRBJ2-3; D perhaps matches TRBD2 (5 bases). Per germline, CDR1 SGDLS and CDR2 YYNGEE. V was clipped by 2 bases and J by 3 bases, with 13 bases between them. This CDR3 region has 15 residues. The CDR3 loop reads CASSVSGPSTDTQYF. CDR3 bases: TGTGCCAGCAGCGTCAGCGGACCCTCAACAGATACGCAGTATTTT.

The chain links TRBV7-9 to TRBJ2-7; 7 nucleotides agree with TRBD2. The V and J ends lost 1 base and 6 bases, in that order; junction bases with no gene match: 9. The CDR3 loop spans 15 amino acids. Germline lookup yields CDR1 SEHNR and CDR2 FQNEAQ (reference sequence). CDR3 nucleotides: TGTGCCAGCAGCTTAGTCCCGGGAGGTATTCCCGAGCAGTACTTC. It yields the protein CASSLVPGGIPEQYF.

V and J are TRBV2 and TRBJ2-5; D is tentatively TRBD1 or TRBD2 (7 bases each). V lost 8 bases, J lost 4 bases, and 20 bases lay in between. The CDR3 runs to 15 residues. Germline lookup yields CDR1 SNHLY and CDR2 FYNNEI. The CDR3 nucleotides are TGTGCCAGCGACGGGGAGGGGGCGCTGGGAGAGACCCAGTACTTC. Its translation: CASDGEGALGETQYF.

This clone was counted only a few times. J is TRBJ1-5 and V is TRBV7-9; D is perhaps TRBD1 (5 bases). Germline CDR1 SEHNR, CDR2 FQNEAQ (reference sequence). The CDR3 covers 15 residues. V was clipped by 3 bases and J by 6 bases, with 15 bases between them. The CDR3 sequence is CASSLGVGVGQPQHF. CDR3 DNA sequence: TGTGCCAGCAGCTTGGGGGTCGGAGTCGGTCAGCCCCAGCATTTT.

As DNA, the CDR3 is TGTGCCAGCAGTTTATCCGGGGGCGTAACCGGGGAGCTGTTTTTT. Amino acids: CASSLSGGVTGELFF. The chain carries TRBV27 and TRBJ2-2, with D perhaps being TRBD1 or TRBD2 (6 bases each). V was shortened by 0 bases and J by 5 bases, with 10 bases between the two germline ends. Germline assignment: CDR1 MNHEY and CDR2 SMNVEV (reference sequence). This CDR3 spans 15 amino acids.

The gene calls are TRBV2 and TRBJ1-2, with a weak D call TRBD1 (6 bases). CDR1 and CDR2 (germline): SNHLY, FYNNEI. The CDR3 runs 13 residues. The V end was cut by 6 bases, the J end by 8 bases, with 16 bases between. CDR3 bases: TGTGCCAGCAGACAGATACAGGGAGGAGGCTACACCTTC. Protein: CASRQIQGGGYTF.

The chain recombines TRBV7-9 with TRBJ1-4, with TRBD1 matching over 7 bases. This CDR3 comprises 14 residues. Germline CDR1 reads SEHNR; CDR2 reads FQNEAQ (reference sequence). The junction had 6 bases not matched to a gene; V was cut back by 3 bases and J by 8 bases. The CDR3 nucleotides read TGTGCCAGCAGCTTCGGGACAGTGAACGAAAAACTGTTTTTT. This encodes CASSFGTVNEKLFF.

This chain uses TRBV14 with TRBJ2-2; D is uncertain. Germline V gene data show CDR1 as SGHDN and CDR2 as FVKESK. The CDR3 totals 16 residues. With 0 bases removed from V and 1 base from J, the gap between germline ends came to 9 bases. The CDR3 loop reads CASSQDPWMNTGELFF. CDR3 coding DNA: TGTGCCAGCAGCCAAGATCCTTGGATGAACACCGGGGAGCTGTTTTTT.

This clone was seen a few times. V is TRBV30 and J is TRBJ1-1; D is undetermined. CDR3 length: 14 amino acids. The germline gives CDR1 GTSNPN, CDR2 SVGIG (reference sequence). V lost 0 bases, J lost 0 bases, and 8 bases lay in between. The CDR3 reads CAWSVWPLNTEAFF. The CDR3 bases are TGTGCCTGGAGTGTATGGCCGTTGAACACTGAAGCTTTCTTT.